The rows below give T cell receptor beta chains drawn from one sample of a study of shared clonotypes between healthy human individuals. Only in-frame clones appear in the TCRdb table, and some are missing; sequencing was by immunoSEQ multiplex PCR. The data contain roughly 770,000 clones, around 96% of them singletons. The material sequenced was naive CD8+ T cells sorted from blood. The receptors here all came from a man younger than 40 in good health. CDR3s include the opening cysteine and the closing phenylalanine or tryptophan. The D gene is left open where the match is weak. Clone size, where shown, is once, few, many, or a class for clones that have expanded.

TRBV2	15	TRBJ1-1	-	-	CASSEVALGYTEAFF	TGTGCCAGCAGTGAAGTGGCCCTGGGGTACACTGAAGCTTTCTTT
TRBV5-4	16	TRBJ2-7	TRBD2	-	CASAIRASGSSYEQYF	TGTGCCAGCGCCATCCGGGCTAGCGGGAGCTCCTACGAGCAGTACTTC
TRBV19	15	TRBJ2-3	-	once	CASSIGPISTDTQYF	TGTGCCAGTAGTATAGGACCGATCTCCACAGATACGCAGTATTTT
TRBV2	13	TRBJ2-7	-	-	CASSEGRAYEQYF	TGTGCCAGCAGTGAGGGCAGGGCCTACGAGCAGTACTTC
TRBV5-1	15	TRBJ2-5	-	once	CASSFSGIKGETQYF	TGCGCCAGCAGCTTTAGCGGAATTAAGGGGGAGACCCAGTACTTC
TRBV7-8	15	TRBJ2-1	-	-	CASSLDVVAINEQFF	TGTGCCAGCAGCTTAGATGTAGTAGCAATCAATGAGCAGTTCTTC
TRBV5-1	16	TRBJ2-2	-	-	CASSSPTLGQWRELFF	TGCGCCAGCAGTTCCCCTACATTAGGACAGTGGCGGGAGCTGTTTTTT
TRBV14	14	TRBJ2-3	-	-	CASSHWEDTDTQYF	TGTGCCAGCAGCCACTGGGAGGACACAGATACGCAGTATTTT
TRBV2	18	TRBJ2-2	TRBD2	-	CASSDAGVGLANSGELFF	TGTGCCAGCAGTGATGCGGGGGTTGGACTAGCGAATAGCGGGGAGCTGTTTTTT
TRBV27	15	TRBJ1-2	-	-	CASSKIPGGPDGYTF	TGTGCCAGCAGCAAAATACCCGGAGGGCCTGATGGCTACACCTTC
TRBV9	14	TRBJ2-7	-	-	CASSVGGFSYEQYF	TGTGCCAGCAGCGTAGGGGGGTTCTCCTACGAGCAGTACTTC
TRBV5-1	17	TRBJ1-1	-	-	CASSPDRIGAMNTEAFF	TGCGCCAGCAGCCCTGACAGGATTGGGGCGATGAACACTGAAGCTTTCTTT
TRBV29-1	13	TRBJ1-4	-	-	CSVESRGSEKLFF	TGCAGCGTTGAATCGAGGGGTAGTGAAAAACTGTTTTTT
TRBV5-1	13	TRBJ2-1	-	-	CASSRTDSDEQFF	TGCGCCAGCAGCCGAACCGATTCCGATGAGCAGTTCTTC
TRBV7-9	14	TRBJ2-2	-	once	CATLSVGDTGELFF	TGTGCCACCTTGTCTGTGGGAGACACCGGGGAGCTGTTTTTT
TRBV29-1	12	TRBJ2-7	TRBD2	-	CSVPAGEDEQYF	TGCAGCGTCCCAGCGGGAGAGGACGAGCAGTACTTC